These 8 T cell receptor beta chains share one sample of origin, sequenced in a study of blood T cells in healthy people across ages. A J-beta primer mix and a sample-barcoded 5' primer were used in a second PCR of about 7 to 12 cycles. TCRdb reprocessed the 5' RACE reads with MiXCR, giving one entry per CDR3 protein. The sample yields 750,000 to 850,000 distinct CDR3 sequences, 25% seen once. The same sample was also studied in work on T cells of mothers and their children.

The sequenced material came from blood. Receptors originate from a boy aged 5-17 years in good health.

The rearrangement uses TRBV10-3 and TRBJ2-3, with a weak D call TRBD2 (6 bases). Germline assignment: CDR1 ENHRY and CDR2 SYGVKD. Trimming shortened V by 3 bases and J by 0 bases, and 13 bases separated the two germline ends. The CDR3 spans 16 residues. The CDR3 sequence is CAISEWGEISTDTQYF. In nucleotides, the CDR3 is TGTGCCATCAGTGAATGGGGGGAGATAAGCACAGATACGCAGTATTTT.

The chain links TRBV9 to TRBJ2-4; TRBD1 is a possible D gene (5 bases). The CDR3 is 13 amino acids. V was shortened by 7 bases and J by 8 bases, with 16 bases between the two germline ends. Looked up from germline, CDR1 is SGDLS and CDR2 is YYNGEE. CDR3 sequence reads: CASSRDGADIQYF. CDR3 coding DNA: TGTGCCAGCTCCAGGGATGGGGCGGACATTCAGTACTTC.

This rearrangement joins TRBV7-2 to TRBJ1-5; possibly TRBD1 for D (5 bases). Trimming left V 6 bases short and J 5 bases short, with 14 bases between. This CDR3 spans 14 amino acids. CDR1 and CDR2 (germline): SGHTA, FQGNSA. This CDR3 reads CASSGTKADQPQHF. The DNA of the CDR3 is TGTGCCAGCAGTGGGACCAAGGCCGATCAGCCCCAGCATTTT.

V is TRBV5-6 and J is TRBJ2-6; no clear D gene. Trimming removed 1 base at V and 0 bases at J, with 14 bases between. The germline V gene encodes CDR1 SGHDT and CDR2 YYEEEE. This CDR3 has 18 residues. The CDR3 sequence: CASSLRHVKSSGANVLTF. CDR3 in DNA: TGTGCCAGCAGCTTGCGACACGTAAAGAGCTCTGGGGCCAACGTCCTGACTTTC.

The rearrangement links TRBV20-1 to TRBJ2-7; weak D call: TRBD1 (5 bases). The CDR3 runs to 12 residues. Trimming cost V 6 bases and J 1 base, with 10 bases left between them. The germline gives CDR1 DFQATT, CDR2 SNEGSKA (reference sequence). DNA of the CDR3: TGCAGTGCCCAAGGGGTGTCCTACGAGCAGTACTTC. Residues: CSAQGVSYEQYF.

J is TRBJ1-1 and V is TRBV19; D not resolved. Germline lookup yields CDR1 LNHDA and CDR2 SQIVND (reference sequence). The CDR3 consists of 12 residues. Deletions cut 11 bases from V and 1 base from J, with 11 bases between. Here the CDR3 reads CASKGGNTEAFF. Written as DNA, the CDR3 is TGTGCCTCCAAAGGAGGGAACACTGAAGCTTTCTTT.

The genes are TRBV4-2 and TRBJ2-1, with 9 bases lining up with TRBD1. The J segment lost 3 bases and the V segment lost 6 bases, leaving 6 bases of the junction unmatched. The CDR3 is made up of 15 amino acids. Germline V gene lookup returns CDR1 LGHNA and CDR2 YNFKEQ. Here the CDR3 reads CASRAGTGNYNEQFF. The DNA for the CDR3 is TGTGCCAGCAGAGCCGGGACAGGGAACTACAATGAGCAGTTCTTC.

There are a few counts of this clonotype. The chain recombines TRBV7-3 with TRBJ2-7; 11 bases are a match to TRBD1. The CDR3 covers 13 residues. Germline CDR1 SGHTA, CDR2 FQGTGA. V shed 5 bases, J shed 7 bases, and the junction held 4 bases outside the gene matches. CDR3 sequence: CASSADRGQEQYF. As DNA, the CDR3 is TGTGCCAGCAGCGCGGACAGGGGGCAAGAGCAGTACTTC.